The 22 T cell receptor beta chains below were found in one sample sequenced in a study of PD-L1 blockade in urothelial cancer. Profiled with immunoSEQ multiplex PCR; TCRdb holds only in-frame clones, not every one. This table has around 79,000 clones, over 80% appearing once. Time point defined: pretreatment peripheral blood. The sample was PBMCs, taken around atezolizumab (anti-PD-L1) treatment. These receptors all stem from a man between 40 and 49 years old with urothelial cancer.

The J gene is TRBJ1-5, the V gene TRBV6-1; 8 bases map to TRBD1. Germline loops: CDR1 MNHNS, CDR2 SASEGT. This CDR3 region has 16 residues. The J segment lost 3 bases and the V segment lost 4 bases, leaving 8 bases of the junction unmatched. CDR3 protein: CASSVQGGQYNQPQHF. The DNA of the CDR3 is TGTGCCAGCAGTGTACAGGGGGGACAGTACAATCAGCCCCAGCATTTT.

This clone has more than one count but fewer than ten. This rearrangement joins TRBV7-2 to TRBJ1-1, with no clear D. Germline V CDR1 and CDR2: SGHTA, FQGNSA. The CDR3 is made up of 14 amino acids. Trimming left V 8 bases short and J 0 bases short, with 13 bases between. CDR3 in amino acids: CASLKSQLNTEAFF. The CDR3 region has the DNA TGTGCCAGCCTTAAAAGTCAGTTGAACACTGAAGCTTTCTTT.

The chain couples TRBV7-2 to TRBJ2-5; D not certain. The CDR3 runs to 13 residues. CDR1 and CDR2 from the germline V gene are SGHTA and FQGNSA. Trimming shortened V by 9 bases and J by 1 base, and 12 bases separated the two germline ends. The CDR3 sequence is CASRAPPQETQYF. The CDR3 DNA follows: TGTGCCAGTAGAGCGCCGCCCCAAGAGACCCAGTACTTC.

V and J are TRBV5-1 and TRBJ1-2, with D hard to call. The V gene lost 0 bases and the J gene lost 2 bases, with 8 bases spanning the gap. The CDR3 loop spans 14 amino acids. Germline CDR1 and CDR2: SGHRS and YFSETQ. The CDR3 spells CASSLDPRNYGYTF. The DNA of the CDR3 is TGCGCCAGCAGCTTGGATCCCAGAAACTATGGCTACACCTTC.

The chain uses TRBV10-3 and TRBJ2-1; 9 nucleotides line up with TRBD2. CDR1 and CDR2 from the germline V gene are ENHRY and SYGVKD. The CDR3 runs 16 residues. V was clipped by 2 bases and J by 4 bases; unmatched bases: 6. In DNA, the CDR3 is TGTGCCATCAGTGAGATAGCGGGAGTAAGGTACAATGAGCAGTTCTTC. This encodes CAISEIAGVRYNEQFF.

This clone was counted at least ten times. This rearrangement joins TRBV18 to TRBJ1-2; D remains ambiguous. Per germline, CDR1 KGHSH and CDR2 LQKENI. This CDR3 region has 14 residues. Trimming took 4 bases from V and 1 from J, leaving 10 bases between them. The CDR3 nucleotides are TGTGCCAGCTCACTGGGCGGGCTTAACTATGGCTACACCTTC. This gives the protein CASSLGGLNYGYTF.

The chain couples TRBV30 to TRBJ1-4, with a possible D match to TRBD1 (5 bases). The germline V and J ends were trimmed by 3 bases and 2 bases, with 13 bases remaining between them. Germline loops: CDR1 GTSNPN, CDR2 SVGIG (reference sequence). The CDR3 covers 15 residues. The CDR3 region is CAWRPRARTNEKLFF. As DNA, the CDR3 is TGTGCCTGGAGACCCAGGGCCCGCACTAATGAAAAACTGTTTTTT.

The chain carries TRBV29-1 and TRBJ1-4; no reliable D call. Germline V gene data show CDR1 as SQVTM and CDR2 as ANQGSEA. Between the trimmed V and J ends, which lost 1 base and 7 bases, there was a span of 16 bases. There are 15 residues in the CDR3. The CDR3 here is CSVEGREAAGEKLFF. The CDR3 DNA reads TGCAGCGTTGAAGGCCGGGAGGCCGCAGGTGAAAAACTGTTTTTT.

The chain has TRBV18 and TRBJ2-3, with a weak D call TRBD2 (7 bases). CDR1 and CDR2 (germline): KGHSH, LQKENI. The V gene lost 3 bases and the J gene lost 1 base, with 14 bases spanning the gap. The CDR3 runs to 16 residues. The CDR3 here is CASSPRGGAGTDTQYF. Written as DNA, the CDR3 is TGTGCCAGCTCACCGCGAGGGGGGGCCGGCACAGATACGCAGTATTTT.

The chain has TRBV19 and TRBJ1-5; D might be TRBD1 (5 bases). CDR1 and CDR2 from the germline V gene are LNHDA and SQIVND (reference sequence). V dropped 5 bases and J dropped 4 bases, with 12 bases sitting between them. The CDR3 runs to 14 residues. Here the CDR3 reads CASSPMGGNQPQHF. For the CDR3, the DNA is TGTGCCAGTAGTCCCATGGGGGGGAATCAGCCCCAGCATTTT.

The chain is built from TRBV19 and TRBJ1-2, with D tentatively TRBD1 (5 bases). V was trimmed by 6 bases and J by 7 bases, leaving 21 bases between them. The germline V gene has CDR1 LNHDA and CDR2 SQIVND (reference sequence). The CDR3 totals 15 residues. The CDR3 nucleotides read TGTGCCAGTAGAGGGCGGGGGATCTCCTCTATTGGCTACACCTTC. Translated: CASRGRGISSIGYTF.

The chain combines TRBV11-1 with TRBJ2-1; 11 bases fit TRBD2. The CDR3 has 16 amino acids. Germline CDR1 reads SGHAT; CDR2 reads FQDESV (reference sequence). V lost 5 bases and J lost 0; bases outside the gene matches: 3. CDR3 DNA sequence: TGTGCCAGCAGCCCGACTAGCGGGATCTCCTACAATGAGCAGTTCTTC. The encoded protein is CASSPTSGISYNEQFF.

The count of this clone is one. The gene calls are TRBV6-6 and TRBJ1-5, with TRBD1 matching over 8 bases. The germline V gene has CDR1 MNHNY and CDR2 SVGAGI (reference sequence). The ends lost 6 bases at V and 1 base at J; junction bases unmatched: 5. CDR3 length: 15 residues. For the CDR3, the DNA is TGTGCCAGCAGCCGTGACAGGGGAAGCAATCAGCCCCAGCATTTT. Protein product: CASSRDRGSNQPQHF.

The gene calls are TRBV4-1 and TRBJ2-7; TRBD1 aligns across 7 bases. CDR1 and CDR2 (germline): MGHRA, YSYEKL. This CDR3 comprises 13 residues. After removal of 6 bases from V and 5 bases from J, the junction contained 7 bases not matched to a gene. CDR3 in amino acids: CASSTDQGDEQYF. CDR3 DNA: TGCGCCAGCAGTACCGACCAGGGGGACGAGCAGTACTTC.

The chain is built from TRBV19 and TRBJ2-1; 11 positions match TRBD2. The ends lost 1 base at V and 12 bases at J; junction bases unmatched: 8. From germline, CDR1 is LNHDA and CDR2 SQIVND (reference sequence). This CDR3 has 15 residues. CDR3 in DNA: TGTGCCAGTAGTATAGTTGATAGCGGGAGGGCCGCGCAGTTCTTC. Amino acid sequence: CASSIVDSGRAAQFF.

This clone showed up many times. Within the sample, other DNA sequences also encode this same CDR3. This chain connects TRBV5-1 to TRBJ1-2; TRBD1 agrees at 7 bases. CDR1 and CDR2 (germline): SGHRS, YFSETQ. The CDR3 sequence is 13 residues long. V lost 4 bases, J lost 4 bases, and 4 bases stayed unmatched. This chain's CDR3 is CASSIGTAYGYTF. The DNA for the CDR3 is TGCGCCAGCAGCATTGGGACAGCCTATGGCTACACCTTC.

The chain has TRBV19 and TRBJ2-1, with D tentatively TRBD2 (6 bases). The CDR3 covers 17 residues. The ends were cut back, 5 bases at V and 6 bases at J, with 23 bases in the middle. Germline-derived CDR1 and CDR2 are LNHDA and SQIVND (reference sequence). The CDR3, as DNA: TGTGCCAGTAGTGTGAGACTAGGGAGAAAACTGGGCAATGAGCAGTTCTTC. This codes for CASSVRLGRKLGNEQFF. Together with reference TRBV19 and TRBJ2-1, the CDR3 gives the full variable domain: DGGITQSPKYLFRKEGQNVTLSCEQNLNHDAMYWYRQDPGQGLRLIYYSQIVNDFQKGDIAEGYSVSREKKESFPLTVTSAQKNPTAFYLCASSVRLGRKLGNEQFFGPGTRLTVL.

This chain joins TRBV5-1 and TRBJ1-1; D call uncertain. With 9 bases removed from V and 4 bases from J, the gap between germline ends came to 16 bases. CDR3 length equals 13 residues. Germline V CDR1 and CDR2: SGHRS, YFSETQ. The CDR3 spells CATRSGSGTEAFF. The CDR3 DNA sequence: TGCGCCACCAGGTCGGGGTCGGGCACTGAAGCTTTCTTT.

The chain links TRBV9 to TRBJ2-5; TRBD2 might be the D (6 bases). The CDR3 runs to 15 residues. The V end was cut by 0 bases, the J end by 4 bases, with 13 bases between. The germline CDR1 and CDR2 sequences are SGDLS and YYNGEE. CDR3 protein: CASSVESSGRETQYF. CDR3 nucleotides: TGTGCCAGCAGCGTAGAAAGCTCCGGGAGAGAGACCCAGTACTTC.

In nucleotides, the CDR3 is TGTGCCAGCAGTTTACTCCAGCGGGAGGGCCCCAACGAGCAGTACTTC. Its protein is CASSLLQREGPNEQYF. The J gene is TRBJ2-7, the V gene TRBV27, with 10 nucleotides matching TRBD2. Per germline, CDR1 MNHEY and CDR2 SMNVEV (reference sequence). Trimming cost V 2 bases and J 5 bases; bases outside gene matches: 9. There are 16 residues in the CDR3.

V gene TRBV19 combines with J gene TRBJ1-2; 8 nucleotides match TRBD1. J lost 8 bases, V lost 8 bases, and 16 bases had no gene match. The CDR3 spans 15 residues. Germline V gene lookup returns CDR1 LNHDA and CDR2 SQIVND (reference sequence). In DNA, the CDR3 is TGTGCCAGTGGGGTCCGACAGGGGCAGAATAAAGGCTACACCTTC. Protein sequence: CASGVRQGQNKGYTF.

V and J are TRBV5-1 and TRBJ2-2, with TRBD1 as a possible D gene (5 bases). Germline V gene lookup returns CDR1 SGHRS and CDR2 YFSETQ. V lost 2 bases and J 7 bases, leaving 9 bases between the germline ends. This CDR3 is built from 13 residues. CDR3 bases: TGCGCCAGCAGCTTCAGGGTAATCGGGGAGCTGTTTTTT. Amino acids: CASSFRVIGELFF.